This is a list of T cell receptor beta chains from one sample in a study of control samples from healthy donors and cancer patients. Measured with immunoSEQ multiplex PCR; TCRdb has only the in-frame clones, and not every one. The data show 8,000 to 13,000 clones, approximately 90% seen once. The source material was PBMCs. Receptor source: a man aged 55 to 70 with colorectal cancer. CDR3s include the opening cysteine and the closing phenylalanine or tryptophan. A D gene is named only where the DNA matches it firmly. Expanded clones get a size class; other rows say once, few or many, or leave the size out.

NA | TRBJ1-1 | TRBV28 | NA | CASKTGPEAFF | TGTGCCAGCAAGACCGGCCCCGAAGCTTTCTTT
NA | TRBJ2-7 | TRBV9 | NA | CASSVAPQGGYEQYF | TGTGCCAGCAGCGTAGCCCCACAGGGTGGCTACGAGCAGTACTTC
NA | TRBJ2-7 | TRBV5-1 | NA | CASSPGGREQYF | TGCGCCAGCAGCCCCGGGGGGCGCGAGCAGTACTTC
NA | TRBJ2-7 | TRBV6-5 | NA | CASALDARTEQYF | TGTGCCAGCGCCTTAGACGCCAGGACGGAGCAGTACTTC
NA | TRBJ2-7 | TRBV12-3/TRBV12-4 | NA | CASSFTYEQYF | TGTGCCAGCAGTTTCACCTACGAGCAGTACTTC
TRBD1 | TRBJ1-2 | TRBV4-1 | NA | CASSHATGSGYTF | TGCGCCAGCAGCCACGCGACAGGGTCTGGCTACACCTTC
NA | TRBJ1-3 | TRBV15 | NA | CATSSRSGGNTIYF | TGTGCCACCAGCAGCAGATCGGGTGGAAACACCATATATTTT
NA | TRBJ2-3 | TRBV28 | NA | CASSLPGDMDTQYF | TGTGCCAGCAGTTTACCAGGGGATATGGATACGCAGTATTTT
NA | TRBJ2-2 | TRBV11-2 | NA | CASSLSDTYTGELFF | TGTGCCAGCAGCTTATCCGACACATACACCGGGGAGCTGTTTTTT
NA | TRBJ2-7 | TRBV19 | few | CASSLQGLSYEQYF | TGTGCCAGTAGTTTGCAAGGGCTTTCTTACGAGCAGTACTTC
NA | TRBJ2-1 | TRBV27 | NA | CASSLTANEQFF | TGTGCCAGCAGTTTGACAGCAAATGAGCAGTTCTTC
TRBD2 | TRBJ2-3 | TRBV4-2 | NA | CASSQKTSGGSPDTQYF | TGTGCCAGCAGCCAAAAGACTAGCGGGGGGTCTCCAGATACGCAGTATTTT
NA | TRBJ1-4 | TRBV5-4 | NA | CASSREIAPTNEKLFF | TGTGCCAGCAGCCGGGAAATAGCTCCAACTAATGAAAAACTGTTTTTT
NA | TRBJ2-1 | TRBV6-5 | once | CASNRDSYNEQFF | TGTGCCAGCAATCGGGATTCCTACAATGAGCAGTTCTTC
NA | TRBJ1-5 | TRBV28 | NA | CASSPRELDSSNQPQHF | TGTGCCAGCAGTCCTAGGGAGCTGGACAGCAGCAATCAGCCCCAGCATTTT
NA | TRBJ1-2 | TRBV3-1/TRBV3-2 | NA | CASSQDLQGPYGYTF | TGTGCCAGCAGCCAAGATCTGCAGGGTCCCTATGGCTACACCTTC
NA | TRBJ2-5 | TRBV28 | NA | CASSFLGSFTTARKTQYF | TGTGCCAGCAGTTTCTTGGGGTCTTTTACGACAGCACGGAAGACCCAGTACTTC
NA | TRBJ1-2 | TRBV20-1 | NA | CSRGPAKPHTF | TGCAGTCGTGGACCCGCGAAACCTCACACCTTC
NA | TRBJ2-7 | TRBV9 | NA | CASSVEGGSYEQYF | TGTGCCAGCAGCGTAGAAGGGGGCTCCTACGAGCAGTACTTC
TRBD1 | TRBJ2-1 | TRBV7-2 | NA | CASSVMTGPYNEQFF | TGTGCCAGCAGCGTAATGACAGGGCCCTACAATGAGCAGTTCTTC
NA | TRBJ2-7 | TRBV24-1 | NA | CATSPLLGEDHYEQYF | TGTGCCACCAGCCCCCTGTTGGGGGAGGATCACTACGAGCAGTACTTC
TRBD2 | TRBJ2-7 | TRBV28 | NA | CASSLSGGTYEQYF | TGTGCCAGCAGCCTTAGCGGGGGAACCTACGAGCAGTACTTC
NA | TRBJ2-7 | TRBV7-3 | NA | CASSSEMPSRHEQYF | TGTGCCAGCAGCTCCGAAATGCCCTCACGGCACGAGCAGTACTTC
TRBD1 | TRBJ1-1 | TRBV24-1 | NA | CATRSDRGDTEAFF | TGTGCCACCAGGTCGGACAGGGGAGACACTGAAGCTTTCTTT
NA | TRBJ2-1 | TRBV18 | NA | CASSLDRNEQFF | TGTGCCAGCTCACTCGACAGGAATGAGCAGTTCTTC
TRBD2 | TRBJ2-7 | TRBV6-5 | NA | CASRRERGPYEQYF | TGTGCCAGCAGGAGGGAGCGGGGACCCTACGAGCAGTACTTC
NA | TRBJ2-3 | TRBV2 | NA | CASSELGWADTQYF | TGTGCCAGCAGTGAGTTAGGTTGGGCAGATACGCAGTATTTT
TRBD1 | TRBJ1-2 | TRBV6-5 | few | CASSSTGTGLNYGYTF | TGTGCCAGCAGTTCCACCGGGACAGGGCTTAACTATGGCTACACCTTC
TRBD2 | TRBJ2-7 | TRBV3-1/TRBV3-2 | NA | CASSQGGLVGYEQYF | TGTGCCAGCAGCCAGGGGGGACTAGTCGGGTACGAGCAGTACTTC
NA | TRBJ1-5 | TRBV19 | NA | CASSQGREVQPQHF | TGTGCCAGTAGCCAGGGTAGGGAGGTTCAGCCCCAGCATTTT
NA | TRBJ1-2 | TRBV24-1 | NA | CATSEPPRDYGYTF | TGTGCCACCAGTGAACCTCCTAGGGACTATGGCTACACCTTC
TRBD1 | TRBJ2-7 | TRBV18 | NA | CASSPGQGDEQYF | TGTGCCAGCTCACCGGGACAGGGGGACGAGCAGTACTTC
NA | TRBJ1-1 | TRBV28 | NA | CASSLDRLGAFF | TGTGCCAGCAGCCTAGACAGATTAGGAGCTTTCTTT
NA | TRBJ2-7 | TRBV5-5 | NA | CASSLSRVAYEQYF | TGTGCCAGCAGCTTGTCCAGGGTAGCCTACGAGCAGTACTTC
NA | TRBJ2-2 | TRBV7-3 | NA | CASRRGMNTGELFF | TGTGCCAGCAGACGGGGGATGAACACCGGGGAGCTGTTTTTT
NA | TRBJ1-2 | TRBV28 | NA | CAGHKGYGYTF | TGTGCCGGACATAAGGGCTATGGCTACACCTTC
TRBD1 | TRBJ1-2 | TRBV28 | NA | CASLRDRGPYGYTF | TGTGCCAGCTTAAGGGACAGGGGACCCTATGGCTACACCTTC
NA | TRBJ2-1 | TRBV5-1 | few | CASSPGLTNEQFF | TGCGCCAGCAGCCCGGGACTGACCAATGAGCAGTTCTTC
NA | TRBJ2-7 | TRBV30 | NA | CAWSGLAYEQYF | TGTGCCTGGAGTGGGCTAGCGTACGAGCAGTACTTC
TRBD1 | TRBJ1-1 | TRBV7-8 | NA | CASSLWFVEGAPNLNTEAFF | TGTGCCAGCAGCTTATGGTTTGTGGAGGGGGCCCCAAATCTGAACACTGAAGCTTTCTTT